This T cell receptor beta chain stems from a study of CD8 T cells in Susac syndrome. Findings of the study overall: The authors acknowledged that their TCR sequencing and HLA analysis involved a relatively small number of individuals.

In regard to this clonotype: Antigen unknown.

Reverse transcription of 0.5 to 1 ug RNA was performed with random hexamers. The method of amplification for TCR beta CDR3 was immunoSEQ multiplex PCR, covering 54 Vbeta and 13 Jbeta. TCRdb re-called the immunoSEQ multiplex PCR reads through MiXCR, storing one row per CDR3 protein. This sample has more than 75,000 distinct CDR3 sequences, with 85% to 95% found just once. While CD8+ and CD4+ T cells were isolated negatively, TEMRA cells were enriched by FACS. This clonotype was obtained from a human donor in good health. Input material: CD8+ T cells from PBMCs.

The CDR3 reads CASSFDRSIHYEQYF. Here the CDR3 DNA reads TGTGCCAGCAGCTTCGACAGGTCCATTCACTACGAGCAGTACTTC. The V and J genes are TRBV11-2 and TRBJ2-7; a weak D match, TRBD1 (6 bases). Germline CDR1 and CDR2: SGHAT and FQNNGV. Trimming removed 3 bases at V and 3 bases at J, with 15 bases between. The CDR3 runs to 15 residues.